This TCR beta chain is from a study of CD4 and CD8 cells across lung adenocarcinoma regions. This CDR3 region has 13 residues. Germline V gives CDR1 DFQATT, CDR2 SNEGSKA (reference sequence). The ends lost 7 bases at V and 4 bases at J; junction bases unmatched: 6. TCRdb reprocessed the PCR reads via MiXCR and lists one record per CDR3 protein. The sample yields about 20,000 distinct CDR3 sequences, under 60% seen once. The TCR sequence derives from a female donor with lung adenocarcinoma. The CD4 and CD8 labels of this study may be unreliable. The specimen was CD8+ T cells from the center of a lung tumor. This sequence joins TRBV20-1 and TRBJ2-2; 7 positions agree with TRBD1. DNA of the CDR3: TGCAGTGGAGGACAGGTGACCACCGGGGAGCTGTTTTTT. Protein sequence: CSGGQVTTGELFF.